These 31 T cell receptor beta chains originate from one sample sequenced in a study of shared clonotypes between healthy human individuals. Method: immunoSEQ multiplex PCR; TCRdb's copy keeps in-frame clones and lacks some. The table includes more than 2 million clones, almost 96% detected once. Sequences were obtained from naive CD4+ T cells sorted from blood. Subset described: CD45RA+ positively selected. These receptors came from a man aged 18-30 years in good health.

V is TRBV7-2 and J is TRBJ2-1; 9 bases line up with TRBD2. This CDR3 region has 18 residues. The ends lost 6 bases at V and 3 bases at J; junction bases unmatched: 15. Looked up from germline, CDR1 is SGHTA and CDR2 is FQGNSA. Here the CDR3 reads CASSPIHSGSGLYNEQFF. The CDR3 DNA reads TGTGCCAGCAGTCCAATTCATAGCGGGAGTGGGCTCTACAATGAGCAGTTCTTC.

Concerning this clone: The sample has other DNA sequences that encode this CDR3 too. This rearrangement joins TRBV29-1 to TRBJ1-1; D is unclear. Germline values: CDR1 SQVTM, CDR2 ANQGSEA. Deletions cut 3 bases from V and 1 base from J, with 6 bases between. CDR3 length: 12 residues. CDR3 residues: CSVEGRNTEAFF. For the CDR3, the DNA is TGCAGCGTTGAGGGGAGGAACACTGAAGCTTTCTTT.

This sequence joins TRBV30 and TRBJ1-4; 7 bases match TRBD1. This CDR3 is 14 amino acids long. Germline CDR1 is GTSNPN and CDR2 is SVGIG (reference sequence). J lost 5 bases, V lost 2 bases, and 5 bases had no gene match. CDR3 sequence (DNA): TGTGCCTGGAGTACGGGACAGCCAAATGAAAAACTGTTTTTT. It encodes CAWSTGQPNEKLFF. Drawing the rest from reference TRBV30 and TRBJ1-4, the complete variable domain is SQTIHQWPATLVQPVGSPLSLECTVEGTSNPNLYWYRQAAGRGLQLLFYSVGIGQISSEVPQNLSASRPQDRQFILSSKKLLLSDSGFYLCAWSTGQPNEKLFFGSGTQLSVL.

This clone was counted once. The J gene is TRBJ2-5, the V gene TRBV18; D remains unclear. Trimming took 1 base from V and 4 from J, leaving 10 bases between them. Germline-derived CDR1 and CDR2 are KGHSH and LQKENI. The CDR3 loop spans 14 amino acids. CDR3 region: CASSPQEVIETQYF. The CDR3 DNA reads TGTGCCAGCTCACCACAAGAAGTAATAGAGACCCAGTACTTC.

J is TRBJ2-7 and V is TRBV5-4, with 8 bases aligning to TRBD2. The CDR3 runs to 14 residues. Germline values: CDR1 SGHNT, CDR2 YYREEE (reference sequence). Unmatched junction bases numbered 7, after V lost 3 bases and J lost 5 bases. CDR3 sequence (DNA): TGTGCCAGCAGCTCCGGGGGGGACGGCCACGAGCAGTACTTC. Its translation: CASSSGGDGHEQYF.

The chain carries TRBV5-1 and TRBJ2-1; possibly TRBD2 for D (6 bases). The V end lost 0 bases, the J end lost 6 bases, and 13 bases lay between the germline ends. Germline CDR1 SGHRS, CDR2 YFSETQ. The CDR3 contains 15 residues. CDR3 bases: TGCGCCAGCAGCTTGGCGGGGGATCCTTTCAATGAGCAGTTCTTC. This translates into CASSLAGDPFNEQFF.

In this sample, this clone turned up once. The chain couples TRBV2 to TRBJ2-3; no clear D gene. Germline loops: CDR1 SNHLY, CDR2 FYNNEI. V was cut by 5 bases and J by 6 bases, with 9 bases left in between. The CDR3 runs to 12 residues. In DNA, the CDR3 is TGTGCCAGCAGTTGGAGAATTGATACGCAGTATTTT. This gives the protein CASSWRIDTQYF.

This chain connects TRBV28 to TRBJ1-2, with D hard to call. Germline CDR1 reads MDHEN; CDR2 reads SYDVKM. The CDR3 length is 11 residues. V was shortened by 9 bases and J by 0 bases, with 5 bases between the two germline ends. The CDR3 DNA follows: TGTGCCAGTCACACTAACTATGGCTACACCTTC. Protein sequence: CASHTNYGYTF.

The genes are TRBV7-2 and TRBJ2-1; TRBD1 aligns across 8 bases. The junction had 4 bases not matched to a gene; V was cut back by 3 bases and J by 9 bases. Germline CDR1 and CDR2: SGHTA and FQGNSA. The CDR3 covers 13 residues. The CDR3 DNA is TGTGCCAGCAGCTTGGACAGGGCGGGTGAGCAGTTCTTC. This codes for CASSLDRAGEQFF.

This chain joins TRBV30 and TRBJ2-1; D ambiguous. CDR3 size: 13 residues. Trimming pared 1 base from V and 7 bases from J, leaving 11 bases between. Germline V gene lookup returns CDR1 GTSNPN and CDR2 SVGIG (reference sequence). CDR3 sequence reads: CAWSGLIVNEQFF. The DNA for the CDR3 is TGTGCCTGGAGTGGGCTGATAGTGAATGAGCAGTTCTTC. Based on the CDR3 plus reference TRBV30 and TRBJ2-1, the full variable domain is SQTIHQWPATLVQPVGSPLSLECTVEGTSNPNLYWYRQAAGRGLQLLFYSVGIGQISSEVPQNLSASRPQDRQFILSSKKLLLSDSGFYLCAWSGLIVNEQFFGPGTRLTVL.

This chain links TRBV5-4 with TRBJ2-1; 12 bases fit TRBD2. V shed 4 bases and J 5 bases; nucleotides not matched to a gene: 4. The CDR3 has 15 residues. CDR1 and CDR2 (germline): SGHNT, YYREEE (reference sequence). The CDR3 region is CASSQGLAGNNEQFF. DNA of the CDR3: TGTGCCAGCAGCCAAGGACTAGCGGGAAACAATGAGCAGTTCTTC.

The V gene is TRBV30, the J gene TRBJ2-4, with 13 bases identical to TRBD2. The J segment lost 1 base and the V segment lost 1 base, leaving 4 bases of the junction unmatched. CDR3 length equals 17 residues. Germline CDR1 is GTSNPN and CDR2 is SVGIG (reference sequence). The CDR3 bases are TGTGCCTGGAGTGCTGGGACTAGCGGGATGGCCAAAAACATTCAGTACTTC. Encoded protein: CAWSAGTSGMAKNIQYF.

The chain links TRBV5-4 to TRBJ2-1, with 10 bases aligning to TRBD2. Germline values: CDR1 SGHNT, CDR2 YYREEE (reference sequence). V was pared by 1 base and J by 6 bases, with 4 bases of the junction left unmatched. The CDR3 covers 15 residues. The CDR3 nucleotides read TGTGCCAGCAGCTTGCCTAGCGGGAGATCCAATGAGCAGTTCTTC. It translates to CASSLPSGRSNEQFF.

The chain joins TRBV27 to TRBJ1-1; no clear D gene. The CDR3 length is 14 residues. The V end was cut by 3 bases, the J end by 4 bases, with 12 bases between. Germline lookup yields CDR1 MNHEY and CDR2 SMNVEV (reference sequence). Here the CDR3 DNA reads TGTGCCAGCAGTTTCGCCACAGTACCCACTGAAGCTTTCTTT. Its translation is CASSFATVPTEAFF.

The genes are TRBV9 and TRBJ1-2, with TRBD1 matching over 12 bases. The CDR3 runs to 14 residues. Trimming at V came to 6 bases and at J to 5 bases, leaving 5 bases not matched to a gene. Germline loops: CDR1 SGDLS, CDR2 YYNGEE. The CDR3 sequence is CASTRDRGLYGYTF. The CDR3 nucleotides are TGTGCCAGCACCAGGGACAGGGGGCTTTATGGCTACACCTTC.

The chain is built from TRBV5-1 and TRBJ1-5; no clear D. Germline CDR1 is SGHRS and CDR2 is YFSETQ. CDR3 length: 14 amino acids. Between the trimmed V and J ends, which lost 5 bases and 6 bases, there was a span of 15 bases. The CDR3 nucleotides read TGCGCCAGCAGTTCGGAAGGGCTTGGTCAGCCCCAGCATTTT. This encodes CASSSEGLGQPQHF.

This chain links TRBV10-3 with TRBJ2-3; D is perhaps TRBD2 (5 bases). This CDR3 is 16 amino acids long. Germline CDR1 and CDR2: ENHRY and SYGVKD. The V end was cut by 6 bases, the J end by 0 bases, with 16 bases between. Here the CDR3 DNA reads TGTGCCATCAGCCTGAGCGGTACGACTAGCACAGATACGCAGTATTTT. Its translation: CAISLSGTTSTDTQYF.

The chain combines TRBV7-2 with TRBJ2-1; no reliable D call. Germline CDR1 reads SGHTA; CDR2 reads FQGNSA. The CDR3 is 16 amino acids. Trimming left V 2 bases short and J 8 bases short, with 19 bases between. In DNA, the CDR3 is TGTGCCAGCAGCTTAACGCGCCCCAGACCGGTCCATGAGCAGTTCTTC. Residues: CASSLTRPRPVHEQFF.

The chain carries TRBV9 and TRBJ2-7; D not certain. The CDR3 is made up of 13 amino acids. The germline V gene encodes CDR1 SGDLS and CDR2 YYNGEE. Between the trimmed V and J ends, which lost 3 bases and 6 bases, there was a span of 13 bases. DNA of the CDR3: TGTGCCAGCAGCGCATACAGTTCTGGCGAGCAGTACTTC. As protein: CASSAYSSGEQYF.

The rearrangement uses TRBV4-3 and TRBJ1-2; TRBD1 is a possible D gene (6 bases). Germline assignment: CDR1 LGHNA and CDR2 YSLEER. The CDR3 has 14 residues. V gave up 0 bases and J gave up 7 bases, with 12 bases separating them. The CDR3: CASSQDRGGGGYTF. The CDR3 DNA is TGCGCCAGCAGCCAAGATCGAGGGGGTGGTGGCTACACCTTC.

This clone was seen a single time. V and J are TRBV7-2 and TRBJ2-1, with TRBD1 identical over 12 bases. CDR1 and CDR2 (germline): SGHTA, FQGNSA. The CDR3 has 15 residues. The J segment lost 9 bases and the V segment lost 4 bases, leaving 7 bases of the junction unmatched. In DNA form, the CDR3 reads TGTGCCAGCAGCTCCCTCGGGACAGGGGGCTTTGAGCAGTTCTTC. Residues: CASSSLGTGGFEQFF. Filled out from reference TRBV7-2 and TRBJ2-1, the complete variable domain reads GAGVSQSPSNKVTEKGKDVELRCDPISGHTALYWYRQSLGQGLEFLIYFQGNSAPDKSGLPSDRFSAERTGGSVSTLTIQRTQQEDSAVYLCASSSLGTGGFEQFFGPGTRLTVL.

V and J are TRBV4-1 and TRBJ2-2; D is unclear. V shed 0 bases and J shed 1 base, with 6 bases lying between them. The CDR3 is 15 amino acids. Germline V gene lookup returns CDR1 MGHRA and CDR2 YSYEKL. The DNA of the CDR3 is TGCGCCAGCAGCCAAGAAACAGTGAACACCGGGGAGCTGTTTTTT. The encoded protein is CASSQETVNTGELFF.

The gene calls are TRBV5-5 and TRBJ1-1; possibly TRBD1 for D (5 bases). The CDR3 runs 13 residues. Per germline, CDR1 SGHKS and CDR2 YYEKEE (reference sequence). Trimming cost V 4 bases and J 3 bases, with 10 bases left between them. The CDR3 loop is CASSRLGDTEAFF. The DNA of the CDR3 is TGTGCCAGCAGCCGCCTGGGGGACACTGAAGCTTTCTTT.

The V gene is TRBV5-6, the J gene TRBJ2-3; 15 nucleotides agree with TRBD2. This CDR3 comprises 18 residues. V lost 4 bases and J lost 2; bases outside the gene matches: 8. CDR1 and CDR2 from the germline V gene are SGHDT and YYEEEE. The CDR3 spells CASSLFWTSGGDTDTQYF. In nucleotides, the CDR3 is TGTGCCAGCAGCCTATTTTGGACTAGCGGGGGGGACACAGATACGCAGTATTTT.

The chain recombines TRBV6-1 with TRBJ2-4; tentatively, D is TRBD2 (5 bases). The CDR3 is 11 amino acids. Per germline, CDR1 MNHNS and CDR2 SASEGT. Trimming pared 6 bases from V and 5 bases from J, leaving 5 bases between. CDR3 sequence reads: CASSGENIQYF. In DNA form, the CDR3 reads TGTGCCAGCAGCGGGGAAAACATTCAGTACTTC.

This chain uses TRBV11-1 with TRBJ1-1, with no clear D. With 2 bases removed from V and 6 bases from J, the gap between germline ends came to 16 bases. In germline, CDR1 is SGHAT, CDR2 FQDESV (reference sequence). The CDR3 runs 15 residues. CDR3 nucleotide sequence: TGTGCCAGCAGCTTAAATGCGGGGTCCCTGGCTGAAGCTTTCTTT. This sequence encodes CASSLNAGSLAEAFF.

The CDR3 DNA sequence: TGTGCCAGCAGCCAAGAGAAGGGGGACTACTACAATGAGCAGTTCTTC. It translates to CASSQEKGDYYNEQFF. The V and J genes are TRBV4-2 and TRBJ2-1, with a weak D call TRBD2 (7 bases). The V gene's germline CDR1 is LGHNA and CDR2 YNFKEQ. Trimming stripped 0 bases from V and 3 bases from J, with 12 bases between. The CDR3 loop spans 16 amino acids.

A word on this clone: Other nucleotide sequences in the sample specify the same CDR3. This chain connects TRBV5-1 to TRBJ2-7; D unresolved. The germline CDR1 and CDR2 sequences are SGHRS and YFSETQ. Trimming removed 0 bases at V and 0 bases at J, with 7 bases between. The CDR3 spans 14 residues. The CDR3 region is CASSLVGSSYEQYF. In DNA form, the CDR3 reads TGCGCCAGCAGCTTGGTTGGCAGCTCCTACGAGCAGTACTTC.

This clone is a singleton in its sample. This chain uses TRBV9 with TRBJ2-3; 7 nucleotides match TRBD1. The CDR3 spans 16 residues. Germline lookup yields CDR1 SGDLS and CDR2 YYNGEE. J was trimmed by 3 bases and V by 4 bases; bases with no gene match: 11. The CDR3 DNA follows: TGTGCCAGCAGCCGAAAAGGGACAGTTAAGACAGATACGCAGTATTTT. Translating it yields CASSRKGTVKTDTQYF. Looking up the rest from reference TRBV9 and TRBJ2-3 gives the full variable domain: DSGVTQTPKHLITATGQRVTLRCSPRSGDLSVYWYQQSLDQGLQFLIQYYNGEERAKGNILERFSAQQFPDLHSELNLSSLELGDSALYFCASSRKGTVKTDTQYFGPGTRLTVL.

This rearrangement joins TRBV6-1 to TRBJ2-2, with D maybe TRBD2 (5 bases). The V and J ends lost 8 bases and 5 bases respectively, with 15 bases between them. Germline CDR1 reads MNHNS; CDR2 reads SASEGT. This CDR3 is 14 amino acids long. CDR3 sequence (DNA): TGTGCCAGCTTACCCACTAGAATAACCGGGGAGCTGTTTTTT. Its protein is CASLPTRITGELFF.

Concerning this clone: Other DNA sequences in the same sample also yield this CDR3. The J gene is TRBJ2-7, the V gene TRBV28, with 9 bases fitting TRBD1. CDR3 length: 13 residues. Germline CDR1 and CDR2: MDHEN and SYDVKM. The trim removed 6 bases at V and 1 base at J, leaving 1 base unmatched. The CDR3 DNA follows: TGTGCCAGCAGGGGGACAGGGTCCTACGAGCAGTACTTC. It translates to CASRGTGSYEQYF.